The 9 T cell receptor beta chains presented below share a single source sample, sequenced in a study of T-cell reconstitution after alpha-beta-depleted transplantation in children. Library preparation (for TCRbeta) was performed with unique molecular identifiers. TCRdb reanalysed the PCR reads using MiXCR and keeps one entry per CDR3 protein. The table includes about 410,000 distinct CDR3 sequences, over 20% detected once. Source: PBMCs from the stem cell graft donor, taken from the stem cell graft. Every receptor here comes from a human donor who donated a stem cell graft to a child with acute myeloid leukemia.

The chain joins TRBV20-1 to TRBJ2-5; 7 nucleotides match TRBD1. Germline values: CDR1 DFQATT, CDR2 SNEGSKA (reference sequence). The CDR3 is 15 residues long. The ends lost 3 bases at V and 2 bases at J; junction bases unmatched: 9. CDR3 coding DNA: TGCAGTGCTAGTCCTCGACAGGGTCGTCAAGAGACCCAGTACTTC. This encodes CSASPRQGRQETQYF.

This clonotype was seen a handful of times. The chain has TRBV12-3 or TRBV12-4 and TRBJ2-1; 7 nucleotides line up with TRBD2. J was trimmed by 8 bases and V by 8 bases; bases with no gene match: 12. CDR3 length: 14 residues. In nucleotides, the CDR3 is TGTGCCAGCCAAGGGCTGCGGGAGAGGGATGAGCAGTTCTTC. It yields the protein CASQGLRERDEQFF.

This clonotype was found a few times. The chain employs TRBV7-2 and TRBJ2-7, with D hard to call. The germline V gene encodes CDR1 SGHTA and CDR2 FQGNSA. V lost 5 bases to trimming and J lost 0 bases, with 11 bases between them. This CDR3 has 14 amino acids. CDR3 region: CASSRTASSYEQYF. The CDR3 DNA follows: TGTGCCAGCAGCCGAACAGCTTCCTCCTACGAGCAGTACTTC.

This sequence joins TRBV4-1 and TRBJ2-7; 7 bases map to TRBD2. The germline V gene has CDR1 MGHRA and CDR2 YSYEKL. This CDR3 spans 19 amino acids. The V and J ends lost 0 bases and 0 bases, in that order; junction bases with no gene match: 14. CDR3 in amino acids: CASSQEAPREAGSSYEQYF. CDR3 nucleotides: TGCGCCAGCAGCCAAGAGGCCCCCCGGGAGGCGGGAAGCTCCTACGAGCAGTACTTC.

This clonotype showed up many times. This chain uses TRBV29-1 with TRBJ2-7; 9 bases are shared with TRBD1. J was trimmed by 3 bases and V by 2 bases; bases with no gene match: 5. The V gene's germline CDR1 is SQVTM and CDR2 ANQGSEA. The CDR3 has 14 residues. CDR3 bases: TGCAGCGTTGAATCTGGGACAGGGATCTACGAGCAGTACTTC. This translates into CSVESGTGIYEQYF.

This clonotype was observed a handful of times. The chain links TRBV12-3 or TRBV12-4 to TRBJ2-5, with D unresolved. Trimming removed 3 bases from V and 1 base from J, with 15 bases in between. The CDR3 loop spans 16 amino acids. The CDR3 DNA reads TGTGCCAGCAGTTTTCTTGACGCCCGCCCCCAAGAGACCCAGTACTTC. Protein: CASSFLDARPQETQYF.

The V call is TRBV12-3 or TRBV12-4, the J call TRBJ1-1; tentatively, D is TRBD1 (5 bases). V was pared by 7 bases and J by 2 bases, with 17 bases between. The CDR3 length is 15 residues. CDR3 region: CASTPAQGGNTEAFF. The DNA for the CDR3 is TGTGCCAGCACCCCCGCGCAGGGAGGAAACACTGAAGCTTTCTTT.

The CDR3 region is CASSQVLGPGYF. The CDR3 nucleotides read TGTGCCAGCAGCCAGGTCCTGGGGCCGGGGTACTTC. The chain recombines TRBV7-2 with TRBJ2-7; possibly TRBD1 for D (5 bases). The CDR3 consists of 12 residues. Between the trimmed V and J ends, which lost 5 bases and 12 bases, there was a span of 17 bases. CDR1 is SGHTA and CDR2 is FQGNSA in the germline V gene.

This chain joins TRBV7-2 and TRBJ2-7; tentative D call: TRBD2 (5 bases). Trimming took off 5 bases at V and 3 bases at J, with 11 bases between the two ends. The CDR3 runs to 13 residues. Germline V CDR1 and CDR2: SGHTA, FQGNSA. The CDR3 coding sequence is TGTGCCAGCAGCCCCCAACGGGGCTACGAGCAGTACTTC. It encodes CASSPQRGYEQYF.